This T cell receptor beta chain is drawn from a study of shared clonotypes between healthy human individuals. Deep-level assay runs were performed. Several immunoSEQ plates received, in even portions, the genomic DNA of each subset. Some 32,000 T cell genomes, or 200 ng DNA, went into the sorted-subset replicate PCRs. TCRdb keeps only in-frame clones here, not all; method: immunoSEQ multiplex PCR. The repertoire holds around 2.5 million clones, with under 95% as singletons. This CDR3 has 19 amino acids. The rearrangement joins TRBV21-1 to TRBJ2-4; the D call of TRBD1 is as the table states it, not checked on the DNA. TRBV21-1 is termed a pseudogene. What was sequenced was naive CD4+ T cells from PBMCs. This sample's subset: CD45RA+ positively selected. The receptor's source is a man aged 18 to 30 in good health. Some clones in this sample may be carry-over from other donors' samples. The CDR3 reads CASSSPGQGTLLAKNIQYF. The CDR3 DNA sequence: TGTGCCAGCAGCAGTCCGGGACAGGGGACGTTATTAGCCAAAAACATTCAGTACTTC.